A single sample is the source of the 9 T cell receptor beta chains below, sequenced in a study of blood T cell repertoires in COVID-19 (dated by TCRdb to between 2020 and 2021). The method was the immunoSEQ multiplex PCR assay. The table was pulled from immuneACCESS by TCRdb, which kept in-frame rearrangements only. Such tables lose some clones; where checked, under half of the loss comes from unresolved V genes, and the rest has no known cause. In this sample the table shows about 120,000 clones, around 80% of which occur a single time. The ten largest clonotypes hold about 6.6% of the sample. The sequenced material came from peripheral blood. The receptors originated from a man between 65 and 80 years old with acute or convalescent COVID-19.

The chain recombines TRBV7-6 with TRBJ1-1; 8 nucleotides line up with TRBD1. The V segment lost 2 bases and the J segment 1 base; nucleotides outside the gene matches: 15. Germline V lookup: CDR1 SGHVS, CDR2 FNYEAQ. This CDR3 region has 19 residues. CDR3 nucleotide sequence: TGTGCCAGCAGCTTACGCCCCCAGGGGGCTTCTCCATGGAACACTGAAGCTTTCTTT. Protein: CASSLRPQGASPWNTEAFF.

The V call is TRBV24-1, the J call TRBJ2-1; D gene uncertain. The V gene's germline CDR1 is KGHDR and CDR2 SFDVKD. The CDR3 loop spans 11 amino acids. Trimming stripped 7 bases from V and 7 bases from J, with 7 bases between. DNA for the CDR3: TGTGCCACCAGCCTGTATAATGAGCAGTTCTTC. Translating it yields CATSLYNEQFF.

The gene calls are TRBV6-5 and TRBJ2-3, with no clear D. The CDR3 is 14 residues long. V shed 0 bases and J shed 2 bases, with 6 bases lying between them. Germline loops: CDR1 MNHEY, CDR2 SVGAGI. CDR3 in amino acids: CASSYSLFTDTQYF. The DNA of the CDR3 is TGTGCCAGCAGTTACTCCCTTTTCACAGATACGCAGTATTTT.

The CDR3 DNA reads TGTGCCAGTAGTCGGGGGGTTGGCTATGGCTACACCTTC. Translation gives CASSRGVGYGYTF. The chain employs TRBV19 and TRBJ1-2; tentative D call: TRBD1 (5 bases). The V end was cut by 5 bases, the J end by 4 bases, with 11 bases between. The CDR3 has 13 residues. Germline V gene lookup returns CDR1 LNHDA and CDR2 SQIVND (reference sequence).

The V and J genes are TRBV15 and TRBJ2-1; no definite D call. Trimming stripped 3 bases from V and 4 bases from J, with 4 bases between. CDR3 length equals 12 residues. Looked up from germline, CDR1 is LNHNV and CDR2 is YYDKDF (reference sequence). The CDR3 DNA reads TGTGCCACCAGCAGTCGGTACAATGAGCAGTTCTTC. This translates into CATSSRYNEQFF.

This chain links TRBV6-2 or TRBV6-3 with TRBJ1-2, with D maybe TRBD1 (5 bases). This CDR3 comprises 17 residues. V shed 6 bases and J shed 0 bases, with 20 bases lying between them. Germline CDR1 and CDR2: MNHEY and SVGEGT. CDR3 nucleotides: TGTGCCAGCAGCACCTTCCCCGGACAAATAGCTAACTATGGCTACACCTTC. Translating gives CASSTFPGQIANYGYTF.

The rearrangement uses TRBV10-2 and TRBJ1-1, with D unclear. Germline V gene data show CDR1 as WSHSY and CDR2 as SAAADI. With 3 bases removed from V and 1 base from J, the gap between germline ends came to 6 bases. This CDR3 comprises 13 residues. Here the CDR3 DNA reads TGCGCCAGCAGTGACGGGGAGAACACTGAAGCTTTCTTT. It codes for CASSDGENTEAFF.

The chain employs TRBV5-8 and TRBJ2-7, with 9 bases identical to TRBD1. The CDR3 spans 15 residues. The junction had 9 bases not matched to a gene; V was cut back by 6 bases and J by 2 bases. Germline V gene lookup returns CDR1 SGHTS and CDR2 YDEGEE. In DNA form, the CDR3 reads TGTGCCAGCAATCCGGGGACAGGGATCACCTACGAGCAGTACTTC. This gives the protein CASNPGTGITYEQYF. The complete variable domain, with remaining parts taken from reference TRBV5-8 and TRBJ2-7, reads EAGVTQSPTHLIKTRGQQATLRCSPISGHTSVYWYQQALGLGLQFLLWYDEGEERNRGNFPPRFSGRQFPNYSSELNVNALELEDSALYLCASNPGTGITYEQYFGPGTRLTVT.

V gene TRBV28 combines with J gene TRBJ1-1, with D unclear. CDR1 is MDHEN, CDR2 SYDVKM, per germline. This CDR3 region has 11 residues. Trimming stripped 4 bases from V and 7 bases from J, with 7 bases between. Here the CDR3 DNA reads TGTGCCAGCAGTTATAGAGTTGAAGCTTTCTTT. This codes for CASSYRVEAFF.